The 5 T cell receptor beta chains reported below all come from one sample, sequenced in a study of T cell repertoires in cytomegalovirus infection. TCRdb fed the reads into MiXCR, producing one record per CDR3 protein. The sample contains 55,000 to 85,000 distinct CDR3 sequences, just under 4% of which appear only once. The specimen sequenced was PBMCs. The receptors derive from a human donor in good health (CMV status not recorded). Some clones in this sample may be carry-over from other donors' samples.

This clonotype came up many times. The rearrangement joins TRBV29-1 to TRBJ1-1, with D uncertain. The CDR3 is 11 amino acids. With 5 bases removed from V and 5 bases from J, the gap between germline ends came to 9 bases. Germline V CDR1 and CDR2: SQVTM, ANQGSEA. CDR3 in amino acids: CSVRSGTEAFF. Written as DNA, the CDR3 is TGCAGCGTTCGGTCGGGGACTGAAGCTTTCTTT. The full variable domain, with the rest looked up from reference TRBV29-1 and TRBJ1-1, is SAVISQKPSRDICQRGTSLTIQCQVDSQVTMMFWYRQQPGQSLTLIATANQGSEATYESGFVIDKFPISRPNLTFSTLTVSNMSPEDSSIYLCSVRSGTEAFFGQGTRLTVV.

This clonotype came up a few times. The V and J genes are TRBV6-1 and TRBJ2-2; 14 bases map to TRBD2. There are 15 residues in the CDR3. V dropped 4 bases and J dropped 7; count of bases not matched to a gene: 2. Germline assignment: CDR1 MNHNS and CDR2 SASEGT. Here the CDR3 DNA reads TGTGCCAGCAGTGGACTAGCGGGAGGGATCGGGGAGCTGTTTTTT. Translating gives CASSGLAGGIGELFF.

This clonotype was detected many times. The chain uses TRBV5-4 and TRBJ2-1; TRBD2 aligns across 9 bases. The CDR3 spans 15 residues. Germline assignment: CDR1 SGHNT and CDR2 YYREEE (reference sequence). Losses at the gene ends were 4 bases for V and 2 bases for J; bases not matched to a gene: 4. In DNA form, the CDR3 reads TGTGCCAGCAGCCAGCGGGGGGCAACCTACAATGAGCAGTTCTTC. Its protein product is CASSQRGATYNEQFF.

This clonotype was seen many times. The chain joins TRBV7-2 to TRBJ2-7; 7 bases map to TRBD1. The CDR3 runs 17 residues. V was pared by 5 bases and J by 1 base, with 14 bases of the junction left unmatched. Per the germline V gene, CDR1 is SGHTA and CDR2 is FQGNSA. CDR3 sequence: CASSPAHGTDGSYEQYF. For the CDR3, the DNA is TGTGCCAGCAGCCCCGCCCATGGGACAGACGGATCCTACGAGCAGTACTTC. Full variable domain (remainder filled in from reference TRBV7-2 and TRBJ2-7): GAGVSQSPSNKVTEKGKDVELRCDPISGHTALYWYRQSLGQGLEFLIYFQGNSAPDKSGLPSDRFSAERTGGSVSTLTIQRTQQEDSAVYLCASSPAHGTDGSYEQYFGPGTRLTVT.

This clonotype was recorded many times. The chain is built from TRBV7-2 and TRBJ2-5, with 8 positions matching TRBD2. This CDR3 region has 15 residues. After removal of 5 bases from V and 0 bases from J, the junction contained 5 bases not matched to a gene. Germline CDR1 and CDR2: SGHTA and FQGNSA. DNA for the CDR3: TGTGCCAGCAGCCTTGCTAGCGGGTACCAAGAGACCCAGTACTTC. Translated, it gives CASSLASGYQETQYF.